Here is one T cell receptor (beta chain) with its context. Its specificity is not known. Time point denoted: patch test 1, 2 weeks after DPC sensitization. Specified treatment: therapeutic diphenylcyclopropenone sensitization with weekly scalp DPC. This specimen belongs to a study of human T cells and chemical hapten exposure. TCRdb re-derived calls from the RACE reads in MiXCR, one entry per CDR3 protein. This table holds about 99,000 distinct CDR3 sequences, 12% found once. Germline CDR1 reads SGHTA; CDR2 reads FQGTGA. The CDR3 extends over 16 amino acids. The ends lost 4 bases at V and 8 bases at J; junction bases unmatched: 7. Study outcomes and limitations: The number of TCRs above 1 in 1000 frequency did not change after DPC sensitization.

The sequencing here drew on whole blood, taken in connection with sensitization to the hapten diphenylcyclopropenone (DPC). The chain recombines TRBV7-3 with TRBJ2-1, with TRBD2 matching over 14 bases. This receptor was identified in a middle-aged woman with alopecia areata. Some clones in this sample may be carry-over from other donors' samples. This CDR3 is CASSSRLAGGPDEQFF. DNA for the CDR3: TGTGCCAGCAGCTCCAGACTAGCGGGAGGGCCCGATGAGCAGTTCTTC.